These T cell receptor beta chains were read from a single sample in a study of STAT5B mutations in CD4+ large granular lymphocyte leukemia. TCRdb keeps only in-frame clones here, not all; method: immunoSEQ multiplex PCR. The sample lists more than 35,000 clones, 65% to 90% seen once, with roughly 1.3% in the top ten. Sequencing was done on a sample of CD4+ T cells from blood buffy coats. These receptors all come from a human donor in good health. Each CDR3 is given with its conserved first and last residue. D genes are given only for firm matches. Clone size is stated in some rows and not others, as once, few, many or a class when expanded.

V gene	D gene	CDR3 length	clone size	J gene	CDR3 DNA	CDR3 protein
TRBV7-3	NA	13	few	TRBJ1-6	TGTGCCAGCAGCCCGGGACCCGATTCACCCCTCCACTTT	CASSPGPDSPLHF
TRBV9	NA	14	NA	TRBJ1-5	TGTGCCAGCAGTAAAGCTCTTTCCAATCGACCCCAGCATTTT	CASSKALSNRPQHF
TRBV5-1	NA	15	NA	TRBJ1-4	TGCGCCAGCAGCTTGGATGGGGCAACTAATGAAAAACTGTTTTTT	CASSLDGATNEKLFF
TRBV29-1	TRBD2	14	NA	TRBJ2-1	TGCAGCGAGAGCGGGGCCGATTTCTACAATGAGCAGTTCTTC	CSESGADFYNEQFF
TRBV10-3	TRBD1	17	NA	TRBJ2-6	TGTGCCATCAACCAAGGGGACAGCTACTCTGGGGCCAACGTCCTGACTTTC	CAINQGDSYSGANVLTF
TRBV27	TRBD1	16	NA	TRBJ2-7	TGTGCCAGCAGTTTAACGGGCAGGGGGCAATCCTACGAGCAGTACTTC	CASSLTGRGQSYEQYF
TRBV28	TRBD2	16	NA	TRBJ2-3	TGTGCCAGCAGCACTGGACTAGCGGGATGCACAGATACGCAGTATTTT	CASSTGLAGCTDTQYF
TRBV28	NA	13	NA	TRBJ1-5	TGTGCCAGCAGTTTACCCGGGGATCAGCCCCAGCATTTT	CASSLPGDQPQHF
TRBV27	NA	11	NA	TRBJ1-5	TGTGCCAGCAGTGAAGGTCACCCCCAGCATTTT	CASSEGHPQHF
TRBV5-1	NA	14	NA	TRBJ2-5	TGCGCCAGCAGCGTTGGACAGCCTCGGGAGACCCAGTACTTC	CASSVGQPRETQYF
TRBV5-1	TRBD1	14	NA	TRBJ2-7	TGCGCCAGCAGGTGGGGACAGGGGACCAACGAGCAGTACTTC	CASRWGQGTNEQYF
TRBV19	NA	13	NA	TRBJ2-2	TGTGCCAGTAGTATTCACGACACCGGGGAGCTGTTTTTT	CASSIHDTGELFF
TRBV19	TRBD2	14	once	TRBJ2-2	TGTGCCAGTACCGGGACTAGCGGAACCGGGGAGCTGTTTTTT	CASTGTSGTGELFF
TRBV19	NA	16	NA	TRBJ1-2	TGTGCCAGTAGTATACCGACGGGACCTAAAAAGGGGGGCTACACCTTC	CASSIPTGPKKGGYTF
TRBV5-1	TRBD1	15	once	TRBJ2-5	TGCGCCAGCAGCTTGGTGACAGGGACGGTGGAGACCCAGTACTTC	CASSLVTGTVETQYF
TRBV10-3	NA	18	NA	TRBJ2-2	TGTGCCATCAGTGAGCCAAGTAAGGCGGGCCTAAACACCGGGGAGCTGTTTTTT	CAISEPSKAGLNTGELFF
TRBV28	NA	13	NA	TRBJ1-5	TGTGCCAGCAGGGGCAGTAGCAATCAGCCCCAGCATTTT	CASRGSSNQPQHF
TRBV4-2	NA	15	NA	TRBJ2-7	TGTGCCAGCAGCCAGACTGCCGGGACAAACTACGAGCAGTACTTC	CASSQTAGTNYEQYF
TRBV19	NA	14	NA	TRBJ2-7	TGTGCCAGTAGTATGGTACAGGGAACTACGGGGCAGTACTTC	CASSMVQGTTGQYF
TRBV4-2	TRBD2	16	NA	TRBJ2-3	TGTGCCAGCAGCCAAGAATGGCGGGGAGGGACAGATACGCAGTATTTT	CASSQEWRGGTDTQYF
TRBV6-5	NA	15	NA	TRBJ1-3	TGTGCCAGCAGTTACGACAGGAGCTCTGGAAACACCATATATTTT	CASSYDRSSGNTIYF
TRBV19	NA	14	NA	TRBJ2-2	TGTGCCAGTAGTATCCGGGGGAACACCGGGGAGCTGTTTTTT	CASSIRGNTGELFF
TRBV9	NA	15	NA	TRBJ2-6	TGTGCCAGCAGCGTATCCATCTCTGGGGCCAACGTCCTGACTTTC	CASSVSISGANVLTF
TRBV19	NA	15	NA	TRBJ1-1	TGTGCCAGTAGTACCTCGACAGTAATGAACACTGAAGCTTTCTTT	CASSTSTVMNTEAFF
TRBV2	NA	12	NA	TRBJ2-7	TGTGCCAGCAGTGACCTGGCCTACGAGCAGTACTTC	CASSDLAYEQYF
TRBV11-3	NA	14	few	TRBJ1-1	TGTGCCAGCAGCTACGACAGCATGAACACTGAAGCTTTCTTT	CASSYDSMNTEAFF
TRBV5-8	TRBD1	15	NA	TRBJ1-5	TGTGCCAGCAGCTTGCGAGGGGGCATCAATCAGCCCCAGCATTTT	CASSLRGGINQPQHF
TRBV5-1	TRBD1	14	NA	TRBJ2-5	TGCGCCAGCAGCCGGACAGGGAGTGAAGAGACCCAGTACTTC	CASSRTGSEETQYF
TRBV6-5	NA	13	NA	TRBJ1-2	TGTGCCAGCAGTTCTAACAGGGTTTATGGCTACACCTTC	CASSSNRVYGYTF
TRBV18	NA	14	few	TRBJ2-7	TGTGCCAGCTCACCACCGCCTGAGCAATTTAAACAGTACTTC	CASSPPPEQFKQYF
TRBV9	TRBD1	16	few	TRBJ1-5	TGTGCCAGCAGCGTAGGTCCAGGGGGCGTGGGTCAGCCCCAGCATTTT	CASSVGPGGVGQPQHF
TRBV30	TRBD2	14	once	TRBJ2-3	TGTGCCTGGAGTCCCGGGGCCGGGGGGGATACGCAGTATTTT	CAWSPGAGGDTQYF
TRBV19	NA	14	few	TRBJ1-2	TGTGCCAGTAGTATGGGGGTAGAATCCTATGGCTACACCTTC	CASSMGVESYGYTF
TRBV5-1	NA	15	NA	TRBJ1-1	TGCGCCAGCAGCTCCGGACCGGGCTTCAGCACTGAAGCTTTCTTT	CASSSGPGFSTEAFF
TRBV18	NA	17	NA	TRBJ2-3	TGTGCCAGCTCGGCTTCAGGACCGGGAAGGGGGACAGATACGCAGTATTTT	CASSASGPGRGTDTQYF
TRBV11-2	NA	15	NA	TRBJ2-5	TGTGCCAGCAGCTCCACCTTCGGGCATCAAGAGACCCAGTACTTC	CASSSTFGHQETQYF
TRBV4-3	TRBD2	17	NA	TRBJ2-1	TGCGCCAGCAGCCAGGTCACCGGAGCGGGGGGCTACAATGAGCAGTTCTTC	CASSQVTGAGGYNEQFF
TRBV6-6	TRBD1	16	NA	TRBJ1-3	TGTGCCAGCAGTCCTGACAGGGGATCGGTCGGAAACACCATATATTTT	CASSPDRGSVGNTIYF
TRBV10-2	TRBD1	14	NA	TRBJ1-3	TGCGCCAGCTCATTACAGGGGGCCGGAAACACCATATATTTT	CASSLQGAGNTIYF
TRBV2	NA	16	once	TRBJ1-2	TGTGCCAGCAGCGACTCCGGGACGAGAATGGGCTATGGCTACACCTTC	CASSDSGTRMGYGYTF
TRBV30	NA	16	NA	TRBJ1-6	TGTGCCTGGACCCTGTGGGACACCTCCTATAATTCACCCCTCCACTTT	CAWTLWDTSYNSPLHF